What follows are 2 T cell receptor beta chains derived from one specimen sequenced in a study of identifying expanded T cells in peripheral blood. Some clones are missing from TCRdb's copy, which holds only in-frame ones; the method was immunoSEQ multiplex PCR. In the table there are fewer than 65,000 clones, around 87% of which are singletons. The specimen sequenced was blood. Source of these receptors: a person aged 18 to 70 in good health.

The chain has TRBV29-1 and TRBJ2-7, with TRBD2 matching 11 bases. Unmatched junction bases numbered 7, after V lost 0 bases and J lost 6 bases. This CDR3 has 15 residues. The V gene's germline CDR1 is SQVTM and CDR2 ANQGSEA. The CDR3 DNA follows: TGCAGCGTTGAAGATGTCGGTCTAGCGGGAGGCGAGCAGTACTTC. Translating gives CSVEDVGLAGGEQYF.

CDR3 nucleotides: TGCGCCAGCCAAGGGATGAACACTGAAGCTTTCTTT. This codes for CASQGMNTEAFF. V usage is TRBV10-1 and J usage is TRBJ1-1; D remains unclear. The germline V and J ends were trimmed by 8 bases and 0 bases, with 7 bases remaining between them. CDR1 and CDR2 from the germline V gene are WNHNN and SYGVQD (reference sequence). This CDR3 spans 12 amino acids.